Listed below are T cell receptor beta chains from one sample, sequenced in a study of cytomegalovirus exposure and HLA in healthy donors. Profiled with immunoSEQ multiplex PCR; TCRdb holds only in-frame clones, not every one. The sample records around 120,000 clones, 65% to 80% being singletons. The sequenced sample was PBMCs. The receptor set was obtained from a human donor in good health. The CDR3 runs from the conserved cysteine through the conserved F or W. Some rows have no size entry. The others give once, few or many, or a class for an expanded clone.

j_gene | abundance | v_gene | CDR3aa
TRBJ1-2 | NA | TRBV29-1 | CSVGQALGANYGYTF
TRBJ1-4 | few | TRBV6-4 | CASSGWTGTTNEKLFF
TRBJ1-2 | NA | TRBV2 | CASSYRESRYGYTF
TRBJ2-1 | NA | TRBV7-9 | CASSLRTSGIDEQFF
TRBJ2-7 | few | TRBV5-4 | CASSESSYEQYF
TRBJ2-2 | NA | TRBV9 | CASSVTGAQTGTGELFF
TRBJ2-3 | once | TRBV5-1 | CASSLGGGEDTQYF
TRBJ1-5 | NA | TRBV19 | CASSTTGGGNQPQHF
TRBJ1-2 | NA | TRBV19 | CASRIGGGDYGYTF
TRBJ2-1 | NA | TRBV10-3 | CAISPLEGTDNEQFF
TRBJ1-5 | few | TRBV7-3 | CASSLGQGNQPQHF
TRBJ2-4 | NA | TRBV4-1 | CASSQAGLAKNIQYF
TRBJ2-6 | NA | TRBV6-1 | CASSEALGAGTGANVLTF
TRBJ2-3 | NA | TRBV6-1 | CASSLTSGRSDTQYF
TRBJ2-1 | NA | TRBV5-1 | CASSVGFQGLYNEQFF
TRBJ2-1 | NA | TRBV7-9 | CASSLVTGSYNEQFF
TRBJ2-2 | NA | TRBV19 | CASSLDRGPTGELFF
TRBJ2-5 | NA | TRBV18 | CASSPLWASGAQETQYF
TRBJ1-2 | few | TRBV5-6 | CASSLAPAAGGYTF
TRBJ2-1 | NA | TRBV5-6 | CASSAPGGHSYNEQFF
TRBJ2-7 | NA | TRBV5-1 | CASSLEASTYEQYF
TRBJ2-2 | NA | TRBV5-8 | CASSSGTGELFF
TRBJ2-4 | NA | TRBV9 | CASSVEGQGDIQYF
TRBJ2-1 | once | TRBV5-1 | CASSSLGSAGGSSSYNEQFF
TRBJ2-5 | once | TRBV27 | CASSSGGRAQETQYF
TRBJ2-5 | NA | TRBV6-1 | CASSELPGRETQYF
TRBJ1-4 | NA | TRBV19 | CASSGLINEKLFF
TRBJ1-1 | NA | TRBV2 | CASSADSPNKKAFF
TRBJ1-2 | NA | TRBV27 | CASSLSGGGYTF
TRBJ2-1 | NA | TRBV7-8 | CASSPVAGGGNEQFF
TRBJ1-1 | NA | TRBV6-1 | CASSEQGNTEAFF
TRBJ2-3 | NA | TRBV30 | CAWRRGGTSFADTQYF
TRBJ2-5 | NA | TRBV6-1 | CASSGGGRGQETQYF
TRBJ1-2 | NA | TRBV5-1 | CASSFGSNYGYTF
TRBJ1-2 | NA | TRBV6-6 | CASRPGDYGYTF
TRBJ2-3 | NA | TRBV5-1 | CASSFSGSTDTQYF
TRBJ1-4 | NA | TRBV5-1 | CASSYAGREDEKLFF
TRBJ2-5 | NA | TRBV7-2 | CASSGRLAGEETQYF
TRBJ2-5 | few | TRBV29-1 | CSVEGKKGVGETQYF
TRBJ1-3 | few | TRBV6-1 | CASNLDSSGNTIYF
TRBJ2-1 | few | TRBV11-2 | CASSLWGGRVDEQFF
TRBJ2-1 | NA | TRBV29-1 | CSVEASGQGTYNEQFF
TRBJ1-1 | few | TRBV6-6 | CASRRDNEAFF
TRBJ2-3 | NA | TRBV4-1 | CASSPEAQGTGTDTQYF
TRBJ1-2 | NA | TRBV5-1 | CASSLGSGESYNYGYTF